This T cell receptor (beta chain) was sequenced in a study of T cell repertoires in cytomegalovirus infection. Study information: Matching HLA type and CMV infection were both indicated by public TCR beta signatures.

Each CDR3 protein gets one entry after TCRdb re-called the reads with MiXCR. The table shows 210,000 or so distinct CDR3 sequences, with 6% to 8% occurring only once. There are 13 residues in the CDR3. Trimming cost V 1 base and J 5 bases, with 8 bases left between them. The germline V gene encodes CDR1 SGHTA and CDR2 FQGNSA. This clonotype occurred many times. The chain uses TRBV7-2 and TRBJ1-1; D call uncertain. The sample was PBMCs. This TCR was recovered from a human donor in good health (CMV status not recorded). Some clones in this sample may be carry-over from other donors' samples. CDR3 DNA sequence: TGTGCCAGCAGCTTAGGGGGTTGGACTGAAGCTTTCTTT. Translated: CASSLGGWTEAFF.